This record concerns one T cell receptor (beta chain) sequence. Repertoires were generated with immunoSEQ multiplex PCR, while TCRdb's copy carries only in-frame clones and drops some. Found here are about 60,000 clones, around 87% of them singletons; the top ten hold under 6.5%. The data originate from a study of technical replicates of blood from several donors. V lost 5 bases to trimming and J lost 8 bases; unmatched junction nucleotides: 13. There are 15 residues in the CDR3. The germline V gene has CDR1 SNHLY and CDR2 FYNNEI. V and J are TRBV2 and TRBJ1-2; 8 bases line up with TRBD1. The TCR sequence derives from a human donor in good health. Some clones in this sample may be carry-over from other donors' samples. Sequencing used PBMCs. The CDR3: CASSRDRPQYGGYTF. The CDR3 DNA reads as TGTGCCAGCAGTAGGGACAGGCCACAATATGGGGGCTACACCTTC.